This record concerns one T cell receptor beta chain sequence. What it recognizes is unknown. Trimming left V 1 base short and J 6 bases short, with 7 bases between. CDR1 and CDR2 from the germline V gene are MNHNS and SASEGT. The CDR3 spans 13 residues. After more than 8 days in culture, the CD4+ T cells were isolated. BNT162b2 vaccine or mRNA-1273 vaccine was given to participants in two doses. This entry belongs to a study of vaccination effects on CD4 cells after COVID-19. TCRdb's copy holds only in-frame clones and misses some; the assay was immunoSEQ multiplex PCR. The repertoire consists of nearly 45,000 clones, with approximately 72% occurring once and the leading ten covering under 10%.

The sample consisted of CD4+ T cells from PBMCs cultured without peptide, taken after COVID-19 vaccination. The J gene is TRBJ2-4, the V gene TRBV6-1; perhaps TRBD1 as D (5 bases). This receptor was identified in a human donor who received a COVID-19 vaccine. The CDR3 DNA sequence: TGTGCCAGCAGTGAAGGGGGCGGAAACATTCAGTACTTC. Translating gives CASSEGGGNIQYF.